This T cell receptor (beta chain) derives from a study of blood T cell repertoires in COVID-19. Using immunoSEQ multiplex PCR, the repertoire was profiled, and TCRdb retains in-frame clones only, with some absent. This table has about 130,000 clones, 86% appearing once. The CDR3 runs to 15 residues. Germline lookup yields CDR1 MNHEY and CDR2 SMNVEV (reference sequence). Deletions cut 2 bases from V and 0 bases from J, with 8 bases between. Sequenced sample: peripheral blood. This chain uses TRBV27 with TRBJ1-5; tentative D call: TRBD1 (5 bases). This TCR was sampled from a human donor in a cohort sampled during active COVID-19. CDR3 protein: CASSLPQGSNQPQHF. In DNA, the CDR3 is TGTGCCAGCAGTTTACCGCAGGGTAGCAATCAGCCCCAGCATTTT.